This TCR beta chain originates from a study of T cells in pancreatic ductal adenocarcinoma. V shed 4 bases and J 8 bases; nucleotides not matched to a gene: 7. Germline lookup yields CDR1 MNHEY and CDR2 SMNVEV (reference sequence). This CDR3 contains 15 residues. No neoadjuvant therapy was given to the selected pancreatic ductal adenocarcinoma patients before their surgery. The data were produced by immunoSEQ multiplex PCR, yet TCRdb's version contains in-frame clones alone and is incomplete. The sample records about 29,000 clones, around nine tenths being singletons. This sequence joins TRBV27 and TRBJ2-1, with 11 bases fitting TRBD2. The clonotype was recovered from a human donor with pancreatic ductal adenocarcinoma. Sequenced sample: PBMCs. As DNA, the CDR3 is TGTGCCAGCAGTTCAAGACTAGCGGGAAGCTATGAGCAGTTCTTC. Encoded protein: CASSSRLAGSYEQFF.